Detailed here is one T cell receptor beta chain. The V gene's germline CDR1 is SGHTA and CDR2 FQGNSA. This CDR3 comprises 15 residues. The germline V and J ends were trimmed by 9 bases and 5 bases, with 22 bases remaining between them. The data originate from a study of OX40 agonist ivuxolimab in advanced cancers. Study overall: Mean age 60 years, range about 20 to 79; roughly 80% male.

Here immunoSEQ multiplex PCR was the method, and the copy in TCRdb shows in-frame clones only, minus some. The data hold about 94,000 clones, with roughly 95% observed a single time. The chain employs TRBV7-2 and TRBJ2-5; possible D gene TRBD1, 5 bases. Here the sequenced sample was CD4+ or CD8+ T cells sorted from blood, taken in a trial of the OX40 agonist ivuxolimab. The source of this sequence is an adult with an advanced solid tumor such as melanoma, head and neck, liver or kidney cancer. The CDR3: CASKVQGALVETQYF. The CDR3 bases are TGTGCCAGTAAGGTTCAGGGTGCCCTGGTGGAGACCCAGTACTTC.